These T cell receptor beta chains were read from a single sample in a study of patients and donors after allogeneic stem cell transplantation. Each CDR3 protein is one row after TCRdb ran MiXCR on the RT-PCR reads. Among hundreds of thousands of distinct CDR3 sequences, 15% to 20% were seen once, and the ten largest hold less than 9.5%. The specimen sequenced was blood, either unsorted or a sorted T cell fraction (not recorded which). The receptors derive from a human donor who was either an allogeneic HSCT recipient or a stem cell or donor lymphocyte infusion donor (not recorded which). It is not recorded whose cells these are; they may come from a transplant donor. Each CDR3 is given with its conserved first and last residue. Fields, in order: D gene, J gene, V gene, clone size, CDR3 protein, CDR3 DNA. A D gene is named only where the DNA matches it firmly. Some rows mark clone size as missing; the rest say once, few, many or name a class of expanded clone.

D gene: TRBD2; J gene: TRBJ2-7; V gene: TRBV14; clone size: few; CDR3 protein: CASSLLIIGTSGNSYEQYF; CDR3 DNA: TGTGCCAGCAGCCTCCTCATAATTGGGACTAGCGGGAACTCCTACGAGCAGTACTTC
D gene: .; J gene: TRBJ1-3; V gene: TRBV5-6; clone size: .; CDR3 protein: CASMGSTGNTIYF; CDR3 DNA: TGTGCCAGCATGGGATCGACGGGAAACACCATATATTTT
D gene: .; J gene: TRBJ1-2; V gene: TRBV29-1; clone size: few; CDR3 protein: CSVVNVYGYTF; CDR3 DNA: TGCAGCGTTGTCAACGTATATGGCTACACCTTC
D gene: .; J gene: TRBJ2-2; V gene: TRBV29-1; clone size: many; CDR3 protein: CSVDRDGGTGELFF; CDR3 DNA: TGCAGCGTTGATAGGGATGGGGGCACCGGGGAGCTGTTTTTT
D gene: .; J gene: TRBJ2-1; V gene: TRBV11-2; clone size: few; CDR3 protein: CASSLSLLRAYNEQFF; CDR3 DNA: TGTGCCAGCAGCTTAAGCCTCCTGAGGGCCTACAATGAGCAGTTCTTC
D gene: .; J gene: TRBJ1-1; V gene: TRBV12-3/TRBV12-4; clone size: many; CDR3 protein: CASSTTRLVEAFF; CDR3 DNA: TGTGCCAGCAGTACCACCCGACTAGTAGAAGCTTTCTTT
D gene: .; J gene: TRBJ2-7; V gene: TRBV28; clone size: .; CDR3 protein: CASSYSPGRYEQYF; CDR3 DNA: TGTGCCAGCAGTTACTCTCCGGGGCGGTACGAGCAGTACTTC
D gene: .; J gene: TRBJ2-7; V gene: TRBV2; clone size: .; CDR3 protein: CASKGYSSYEQYF; CDR3 DNA: TGTGCCAGCAAGGGTTACAGCTCCTACGAGCAGTACTTC
D gene: TRBD1; J gene: TRBJ1-1; V gene: TRBV10-3; clone size: few; CDR3 protein: CAISPGQGRNEAFF; CDR3 DNA: TGTGCCATCAGCCCAGGACAGGGTCGCAATGAAGCTTTCTTT
D gene: .; J gene: TRBJ2-7; V gene: TRBV10-3; clone size: few; CDR3 protein: CAISAGYDEQYF; CDR3 DNA: TGTGCCATCAGTGCAGGGTACGACGAGCAGTACTTC
D gene: .; J gene: TRBJ1-4; V gene: TRBV6-1; clone size: few; CDR3 protein: CASRSDPTWGKLFF; CDR3 DNA: TGTGCCAGCAGGTCCGACCCTACTTGGGGAAAACTGTTTTTT
D gene: TRBD2; J gene: TRBJ2-1; V gene: TRBV6-5; clone size: .; CDR3 protein: CASSYSLAGGQTEQFF; CDR3 DNA: TGTGCCAGCAGTTACTCACTAGCGGGGGGGCAGACTGAGCAGTTCTTC